The present T cell receptor (beta chain) was sequenced within a study of CXCR3-negative and CXCR3-positive naive CD8 T cells. Carrying UMI labels, the TRB cDNA libraries were prepared through 5' RACE. TCRdb reprocessed the 5' RACE reads and stores each CDR3 protein as one record, lacking DNA. The sample's table shows 90,000 to 100,000 distinct CDR3 sequences. Cells classed as naive CD8+ T cells were CD45RO-CCR7+CD27+CD95-. With regard to this clonotype: Its cognate antigen is unknown.

This CDR3 has 13 residues. Germline loops: CDR1 MNHEY, CDR2 SVGAGI. Study observations and caveats: Unlike memory cells, which differed, naive CXCR3-negative and CXCR3-positive cells had similar TRBV-TRBJ usage. More hydrophobic TRB CDR3s were found in CXCR3-positive naive cells than in CXCR3-negative naive cells.

This receptor was taken from a human donor in good health. Some clones in this sample may be carry-over from other donors' samples. The source material was naive CXCR3- CD8+ T cells from blood. As to subset: CD45RO-CCR7+CD27+CD95- naive CD8+ T cells lacking CXCR3 (TNR3-). The rearrangement uses TRBV6-5 and TRBJ2-1. CDR3 loop: CASSEDFYNEQFF.